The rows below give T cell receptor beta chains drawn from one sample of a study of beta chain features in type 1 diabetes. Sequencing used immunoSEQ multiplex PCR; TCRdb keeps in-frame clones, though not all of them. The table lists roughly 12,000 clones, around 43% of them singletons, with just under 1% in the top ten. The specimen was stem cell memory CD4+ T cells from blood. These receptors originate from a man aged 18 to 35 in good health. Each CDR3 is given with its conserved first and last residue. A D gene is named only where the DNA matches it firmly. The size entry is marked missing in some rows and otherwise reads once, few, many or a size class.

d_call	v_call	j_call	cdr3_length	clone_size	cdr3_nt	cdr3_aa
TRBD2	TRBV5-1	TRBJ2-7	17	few	TGCGCCAGCAGCTGGTCCTGGTCGAGCGGGGGGGTCTACGAGCAGTACTTC	CASSWSWSSGGVYEQYF
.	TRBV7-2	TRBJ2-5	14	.	TGTGCCAGCAGTGGGGGGGCCGGGGTAGGGACCCAGTACTTC	CASSGGAGVGTQYF
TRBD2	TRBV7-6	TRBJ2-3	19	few	TGTGCCAGCAGCTTAGGCGGGGGGGCCTATCCCGCTAGCACAGATACGCAGTATTTT	CASSLGGGAYPASTDTQYF
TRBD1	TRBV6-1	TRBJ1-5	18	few	TGTGCCAGCAGTGAAGACCTCCCCCGGACAGGGGGCAATCAGCCCCAGCATTTT	CASSEDLPRTGGNQPQHF
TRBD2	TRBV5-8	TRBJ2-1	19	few	TGTGCCAGCAGCTTGGGACTAGCGGGGGGGTATCAGCCCTACAATGAGCAGTTCTTC	CASSLGLAGGYQPYNEQFF
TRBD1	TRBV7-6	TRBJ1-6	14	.	TGTGCCAGCAGCTCCCGACAGGGGAATTCACCCCTCCACTTT	CASSSRQGNSPLHF
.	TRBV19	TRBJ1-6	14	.	TGTGCCAGTAGGGAGCAATCCTATAATTCACCCCTCCACTTT	CASREQSYNSPLHF
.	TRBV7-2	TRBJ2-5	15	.	TGTGCCAGCAGCCTAGCATGGTTGCGGCAAGAGACCCAGTACTTC	CASSLAWLRQETQYF
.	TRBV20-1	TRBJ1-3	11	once	TGCAGTCTCTCCTATGGAAACACCATATATTTT	CSLSYGNTIYF
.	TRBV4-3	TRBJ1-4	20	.	TGCGCCAGCAGCCAAGATTTTGACAGGACTCAATCTTACCCTAATGAAAAACTGTTTTTT	CASSQDFDRTQSYPNEKLFF
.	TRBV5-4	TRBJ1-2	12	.	TGTGCCAGCAGCTTCTACAGAGATGGCTACACCTTC	CASSFYRDGYTF
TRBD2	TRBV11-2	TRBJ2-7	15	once	TGTGCCAGCAGCTTAAGGCGGGGGAGCTCCTACGAGCAGTACTTC	CASSLRRGSSYEQYF
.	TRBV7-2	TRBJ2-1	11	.	TGTGCCAGCAGCCCTGGACAGGAGCAGTTCTTC	CASSPGQEQFF
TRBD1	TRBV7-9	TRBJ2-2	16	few	TGTGCCAGCAGCTTTCGACAGGGCCCCAGCCTCGGGGAGCTGTTTTTT	CASSFRQGPSLGELFF
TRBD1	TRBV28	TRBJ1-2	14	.	TGTGCCAGCACCTCACAGGGGACGAGCGGTGGCTACACCTTC	CASTSQGTSGGYTF
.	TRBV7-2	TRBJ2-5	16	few	TGTGCCAGCAGCTTTAAGTCGGGGGGCCTCGGGGAGACCCAGTACTTC	CASSFKSGGLGETQYF
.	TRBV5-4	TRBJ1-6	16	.	TGTGCCAGCAGCTCAACAGTCTTCTCCTATAATTCACCCCTCCACTTT	CASSSTVFSYNSPLHF
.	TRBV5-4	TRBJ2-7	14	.	TGTGCCAGCAGCCGCCCGACAGAGAACTACGAGCAGTACTTC	CASSRPTENYEQYF
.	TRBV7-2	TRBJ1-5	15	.	TGTGCCAGCAGCTTAGCGGTGACAACGAATCAGCCCCAGCATTTT	CASSLAVTTNQPQHF
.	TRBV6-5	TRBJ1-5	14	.	TGTGCCAGCAGTTACCGACAGTACAATCAGCCCCAGCATTTT	CASSYRQYNQPQHF
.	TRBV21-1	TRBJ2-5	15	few	TGTGCCAGCAGCAAAGTGGGCAGGGGTGGCGAGACCCAGTACTTC	CASSKVGRGGETQYF
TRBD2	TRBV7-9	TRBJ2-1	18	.	TGTGCCAGCAGCTCGGGACTACAGCGCCCCGGCTCCTACAATGAGCAGTTCTTC	CASSSGLQRPGSYNEQFF
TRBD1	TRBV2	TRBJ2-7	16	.	TGTGCCAGCAGTGAAACTCCGGGACAGACAGCCTACGAGCAGTACTTC	CASSETPGQTAYEQYF
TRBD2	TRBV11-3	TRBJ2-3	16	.	TGTGCCAGCAGCTTGGGACTAGCGGGAGTCACAGATACGCAGTATTTT	CASSLGLAGVTDTQYF